These T cell receptor beta chains were read from a single sample in a study of CD8+CD57+ T cells in acquired aplastic anemia. TCRdb re-derived calls from the reads in MiXCR, one entry per CDR3 protein. The sample holds roughly 180,000 distinct CDR3 sequences, approximately 49% seen once. Input material: sorted CD4+, CD8+, or CD8+CD57+ T cells (not recorded which) from PBMCs. The receptors shown here come from a human donor in good health. CDR3s include the opening cysteine and the closing phenylalanine or tryptophan. Fields, in order: clone size, J gene, D gene, V gene, CDR3 DNA, CDR3 protein. The D gene is left open where the match is weak. Clone size is shown for a subset of rows, as once, few, many or a class of expanded clone.

.	TRBJ1-2	.	TRBV29-1	TGCAGCAGTGAAGCCTTCAGCTATGGCTACACCTTC	CSSEAFSYGYTF
many	TRBJ2-5	.	TRBV6-5	TGTGCCAGCAGTTACTCGGGACAAGGAGAGACCCAGTACTTC	CASSYSGQGETQYF
.	TRBJ1-5	.	TRBV7-2	TGTGCCAGCAGCTTAGCTGGGGTGGGGCAGCCCCAGCATTTT	CASSLAGVGQPQHF
.	TRBJ2-7	TRBD1	TRBV19	TGTGCCAGTAGTGTTCGGGACAGATCTATCTACGAGCAGTACTTC	CASSVRDRSIYEQYF
many	TRBJ1-1	.	TRBV29-1	TGCAGCGCCGGGGTAGACACTGAAGCTTTCTTT	CSAGVDTEAFF
.	TRBJ1-4	.	TRBV18	TGTGCCAGCTCACCGTGGAGGGGGGCGCATGAAAAACTGTTTTTT	CASSPWRGAHEKLFF
.	TRBJ2-7	.	TRBV20-1	TGCAGTGCTAGAGCCCCCTCGAGTGGGGTGGGCGAGCAGTACTTC	CSARAPSSGVGEQYF
few	TRBJ1-5	.	TRBV3-1	TGTGCCAGCAGCCAAGGCTCCGCGACAGGTATTAGCAATCAGCCCCAGCATTTT	CASSQGSATGISNQPQHF
.	TRBJ2-1	TRBD2	TRBV5-1	TGCGCCAGCAGCTCGACCTCGGGGGGCTCCTACAATGAGCAGTTCTTC	CASSSTSGGSYNEQFF
many	TRBJ2-7	TRBD1	TRBV19	TGTGCCAGTAGTCGGACAGGGGGCTACGAGCAGTACTTC	CASSRTGGYEQYF
.	TRBJ2-2	.	TRBV10-3	TGTGCCATCAGTGAGATCGGGGTAGCGGCTACCGGGGAGCTGTTTTTT	CAISEIGVAATGELFF
.	TRBJ2-7	.	TRBV18	TGTGCCAGCTCACCGCGAGGATACTACGAGCAGTACTTC	CASSPRGYYEQYF
.	TRBJ2-3	.	TRBV5-4	TGTGCCAGCAGACTGGGACCATTCACAGATACGCAGCACTTT	CASRLGPFTDTQHF
many	TRBJ2-1	.	TRBV24-1	TGTGCCACCAGTGATTTGAAAAACAATGAGCAGTTCTTC	CATSDLKNNEQFF
many	TRBJ2-5	TRBD1	TRBV6-1	TGTGCCAGCAGGGGACAGATCCAAGAGACCCAGTACTTC	CASRGQIQETQYF
.	TRBJ2-3	TRBD2	TRBV29-1	TGCAGCGTTGAGGGAACTAGCGGGGGCCTGCAGTATTTT	CSVEGTSGGLQYF
many	TRBJ2-7	.	TRBV5-1	TGCGCCAGCAGCTTGGAGGGTCGGGGATACGAGCAGTACTTC	CASSLEGRGYEQYF
.	TRBJ2-1	TRBD2	TRBV6-5	TGTGCCAGCAGTAATCGACCCGGGACTAGCGGCGGGAATGAGCAGTTCTTC	CASSNRPGTSGGNEQFF
.	TRBJ1-2	.	TRBV2	TGTGCCAGCAGGGGTAGGGGGGATAACTATGGCTACACCTTC	CASRGRGDNYGYTF
.	TRBJ1-1	.	TRBV15	TGTGCCACCAGCAGAGATGGGAGGGTGAACACTGAAGCTTTCTTT	CATSRDGRVNTEAFF
many	TRBJ2-1	TRBD2	TRBV7-6	TGTGCCAGCAGCTTAGACGGACTAGCGGGCAGCTCCTACAATGAGCAGTTCTTC	CASSLDGLAGSSYNEQFF
many	TRBJ2-5	TRBD2	TRBV3-1	TGTGCCAGCCAGGGACTAGCGGAAGAGACCCAGTACTTC	CASQGLAEETQYF
.	TRBJ2-6	.	TRBV5-1	TGCGCCAGCAGCTTGGGGTTTGGGAAGGGCAGCTCTGGGGCCAACGTCCTGACTTTC	CASSLGFGKGSSGANVLTF
few	TRBJ2-1	TRBD2	TRBV5-1	TGCGCCAGCAGCTTGGTCTATAGCGGGAGCGGGGGGGGGAATGAGCAGTTCTTC	CASSLVYSGSGGGNEQFF
many	TRBJ2-3	.	TRBV28	TGTGCCAGCAGTCCTGTAACGCCCAATACGCAGTATTTT	CASSPVTPNTQYF
many	TRBJ2-6	.	TRBV24-1	TGTGCCACCAGTGAGGGCAGGAGCTCTGGGGCCAACGTCCTGACTTTC	CATSEGRSSGANVLTF
many	TRBJ1-1	.	TRBV2	TGTGCCAGCACAGGCAATGGGGGCACTGAAGCTTTCTTT	CASTGNGGTEAFF
many	TRBJ1-6	.	TRBV2	TGTGCCAGCAGGCAAGGACAGTATAATTCACCCCTCCACTTT	CASRQGQYNSPLHF
few	TRBJ1-1	.	TRBV4-1	TGCGCCAGCAGCCACCTTCCCCCCGGCGTCCGGAATGGAGCTTTCTTT	CASSHLPPGVRNGAFF